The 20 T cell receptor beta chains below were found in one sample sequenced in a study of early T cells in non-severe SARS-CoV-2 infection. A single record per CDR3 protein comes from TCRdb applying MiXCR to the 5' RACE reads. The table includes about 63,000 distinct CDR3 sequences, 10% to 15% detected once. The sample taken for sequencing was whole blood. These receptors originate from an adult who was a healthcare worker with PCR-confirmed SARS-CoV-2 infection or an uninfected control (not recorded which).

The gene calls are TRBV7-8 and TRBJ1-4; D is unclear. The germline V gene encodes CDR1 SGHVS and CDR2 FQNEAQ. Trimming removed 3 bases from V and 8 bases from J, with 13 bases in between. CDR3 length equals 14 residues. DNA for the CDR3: TGTGCCAGCAGCTTCCAGTTGGGTTTGGAAAAACTGTTTTTT. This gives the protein CASSFQLGLEKLFF.

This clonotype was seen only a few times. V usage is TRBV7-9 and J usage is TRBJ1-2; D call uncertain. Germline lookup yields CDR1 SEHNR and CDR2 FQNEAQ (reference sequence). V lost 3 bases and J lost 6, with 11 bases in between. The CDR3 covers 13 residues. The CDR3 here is CASSFKGLDGYTF. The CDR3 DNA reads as TGTGCCAGCAGCTTTAAAGGACTTGATGGCTACACCTTC.

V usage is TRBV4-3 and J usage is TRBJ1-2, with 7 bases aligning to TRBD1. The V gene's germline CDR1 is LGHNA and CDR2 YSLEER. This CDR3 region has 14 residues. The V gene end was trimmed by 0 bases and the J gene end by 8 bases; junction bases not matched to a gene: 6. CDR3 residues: CASSQEVRQGGYTF. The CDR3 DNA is TGCGCCAGCAGCCAAGAAGTGCGACAGGGAGGCTACACCTTC.

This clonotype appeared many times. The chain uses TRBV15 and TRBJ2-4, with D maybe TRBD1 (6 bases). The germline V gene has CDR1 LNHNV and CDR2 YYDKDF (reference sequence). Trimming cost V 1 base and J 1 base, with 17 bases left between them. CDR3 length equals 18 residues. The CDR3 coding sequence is TGTGCCACCAGCAGAGGTCACAGGGAGACTACCGCCAAAAACATTCAGTACTTC. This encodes CATSRGHRETTAKNIQYF. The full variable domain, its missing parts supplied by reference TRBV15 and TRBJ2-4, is DAMVIQNPRYQVTQFGKPVTLSCSQTLNHNVMYWYQQKSSQAPKLLFHYYDKDFNNEADTPDNFQSRRPNTSFCFLDIRSPGLGDTAMYLCATSRGHRETTAKNIQYFGAGTRLSVL.

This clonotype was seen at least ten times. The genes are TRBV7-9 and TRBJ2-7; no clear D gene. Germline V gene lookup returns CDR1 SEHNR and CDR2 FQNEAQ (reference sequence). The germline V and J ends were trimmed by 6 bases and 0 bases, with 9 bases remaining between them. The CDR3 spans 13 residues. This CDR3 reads CASSFLDSYEQYF. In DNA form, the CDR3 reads TGTGCCAGCAGTTTTCTCGACTCCTACGAGCAGTACTTC.

CDR3 protein: CASSPLSAGNTIYF. CDR3 DNA: TGTGCCAGCAGTCCCCTCTCGGCTGGAAACACCATATATTTT. This rearrangement joins TRBV6-6 to TRBJ1-3; D is unresolved. CDR3 length: 14 residues. The germline V gene has CDR1 MNHNY and CDR2 SVGAGI (reference sequence). V was cut by 5 bases and J by 2 bases, with 10 bases left in between.

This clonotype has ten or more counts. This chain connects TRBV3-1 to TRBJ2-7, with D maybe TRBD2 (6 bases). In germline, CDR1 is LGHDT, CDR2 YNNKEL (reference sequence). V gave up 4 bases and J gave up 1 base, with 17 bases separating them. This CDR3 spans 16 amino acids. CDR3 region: CASSPDAGGSSYEQYF. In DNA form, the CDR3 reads TGTGCCAGCAGCCCTGACGCCGGAGGGAGTTCCTACGAGCAGTACTTC.

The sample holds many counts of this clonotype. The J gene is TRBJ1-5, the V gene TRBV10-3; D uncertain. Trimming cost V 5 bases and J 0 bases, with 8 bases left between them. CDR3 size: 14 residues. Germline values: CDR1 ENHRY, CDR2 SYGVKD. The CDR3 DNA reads TGTGCCATCAGTAGTATCGGTAGCAATCAGCCCCAGCATTTT. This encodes CAISSIGSNQPQHF.

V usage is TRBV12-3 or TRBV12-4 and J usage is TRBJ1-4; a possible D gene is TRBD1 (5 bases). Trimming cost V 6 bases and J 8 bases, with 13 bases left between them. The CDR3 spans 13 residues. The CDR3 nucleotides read TGTGCCAGCAGGCGGGGGGATGTAGAAAAACTGTTTTTT. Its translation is CASRRGDVEKLFF.

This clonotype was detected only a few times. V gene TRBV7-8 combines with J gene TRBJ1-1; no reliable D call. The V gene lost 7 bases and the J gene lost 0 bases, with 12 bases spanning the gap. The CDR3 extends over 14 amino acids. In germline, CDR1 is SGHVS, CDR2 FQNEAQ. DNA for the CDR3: TGTGCCAGCAAACTACCCAGCTTGAACACTGAAGCTTTCTTT. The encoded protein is CASKLPSLNTEAFF. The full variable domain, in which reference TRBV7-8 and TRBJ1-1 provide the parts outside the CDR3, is GAGVSQSPRYKVAKRGQDVALRCDPISGHVSLFWYQQALGQGPEFLTYFQNEAQLDKSGLPSDRFFAERPEGSVSTLKIQRTQQEDSAVYLCASKLPSLNTEAFFGQGTRLTVV.

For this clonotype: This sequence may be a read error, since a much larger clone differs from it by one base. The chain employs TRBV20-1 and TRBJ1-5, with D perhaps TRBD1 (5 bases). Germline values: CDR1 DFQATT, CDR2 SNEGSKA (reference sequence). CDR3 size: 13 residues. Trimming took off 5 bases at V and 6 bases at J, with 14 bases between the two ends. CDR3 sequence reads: CSAGFQGGQPQHF. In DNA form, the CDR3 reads TGCAGTGCTGGCTTCCAGGGCGGTCAGCCCCAGCATTTT.

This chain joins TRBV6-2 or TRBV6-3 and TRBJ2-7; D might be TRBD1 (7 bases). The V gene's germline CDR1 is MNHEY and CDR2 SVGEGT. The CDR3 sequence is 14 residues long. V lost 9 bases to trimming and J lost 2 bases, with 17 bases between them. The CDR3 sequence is CASTRQGEAYEQYF. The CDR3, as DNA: TGTGCCAGTACCCGCCAGGGGGAGGCCTACGAGCAGTACTTC.

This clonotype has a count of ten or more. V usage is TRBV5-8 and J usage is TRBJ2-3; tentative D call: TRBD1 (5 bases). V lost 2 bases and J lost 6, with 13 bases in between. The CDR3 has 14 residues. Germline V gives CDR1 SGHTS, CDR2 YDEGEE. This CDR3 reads CASSLGAAVDTQYF. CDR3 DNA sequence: TGTGCCAGCAGCTTAGGGGCGGCCGTGGATACGCAGTATTTT.

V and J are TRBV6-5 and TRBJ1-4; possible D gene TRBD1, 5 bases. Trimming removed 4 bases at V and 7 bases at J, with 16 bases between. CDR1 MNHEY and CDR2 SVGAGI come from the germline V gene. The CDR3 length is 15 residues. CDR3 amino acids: CASSSSGLIGEKLFF. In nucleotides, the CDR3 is TGTGCCAGCAGTTCCTCGGGACTTATCGGTGAAAAACTGTTTTTT.

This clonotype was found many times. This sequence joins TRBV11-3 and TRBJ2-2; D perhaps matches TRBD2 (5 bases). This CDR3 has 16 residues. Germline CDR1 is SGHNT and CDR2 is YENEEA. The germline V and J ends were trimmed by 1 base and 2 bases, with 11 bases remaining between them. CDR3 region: CASSLAFGVNTGELFF. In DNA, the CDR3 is TGTGCCAGCAGCTTAGCGTTCGGGGTAAACACCGGGGAGCTGTTTTTT.

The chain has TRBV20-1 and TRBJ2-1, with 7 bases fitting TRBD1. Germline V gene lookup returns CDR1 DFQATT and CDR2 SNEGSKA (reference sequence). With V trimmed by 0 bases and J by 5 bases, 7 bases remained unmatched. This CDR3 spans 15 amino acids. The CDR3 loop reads CSARDGGQVHNEQFF. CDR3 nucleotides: TGCAGTGCTAGAGATGGCGGACAGGTCCACAATGAGCAGTTCTTC.

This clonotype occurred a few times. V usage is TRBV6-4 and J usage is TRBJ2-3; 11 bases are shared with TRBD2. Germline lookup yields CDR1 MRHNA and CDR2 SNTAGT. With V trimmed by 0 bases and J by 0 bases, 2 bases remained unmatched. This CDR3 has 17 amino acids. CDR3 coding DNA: TGTGCCAGCAGTGACTCGACTAGCGGGGCTAGCACAGATACGCAGTATTTT. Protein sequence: CASSDSTSGASTDTQYF.

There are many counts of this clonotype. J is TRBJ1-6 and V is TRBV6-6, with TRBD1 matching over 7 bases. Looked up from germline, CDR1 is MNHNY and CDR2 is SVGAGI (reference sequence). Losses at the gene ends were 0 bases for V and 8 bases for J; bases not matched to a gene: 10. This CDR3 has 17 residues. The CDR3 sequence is CASSYSKGAAGDSPLHF. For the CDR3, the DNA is TGTGCCAGCAGTTACTCGAAGGGGGCGGCAGGGGATTCACCCCTCCACTTT.

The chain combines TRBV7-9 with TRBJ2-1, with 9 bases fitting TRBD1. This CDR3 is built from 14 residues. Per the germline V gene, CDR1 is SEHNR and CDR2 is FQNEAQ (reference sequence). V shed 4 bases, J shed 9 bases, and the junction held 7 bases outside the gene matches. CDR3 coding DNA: TGTGCCAGCAGCTCTTCGGACAGGGGAGGTGAGCAGTTCTTC. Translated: CASSSSDRGGEQFF.

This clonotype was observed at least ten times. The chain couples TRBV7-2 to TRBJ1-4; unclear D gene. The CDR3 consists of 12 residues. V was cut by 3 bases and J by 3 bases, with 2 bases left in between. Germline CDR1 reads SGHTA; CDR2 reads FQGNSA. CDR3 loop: CASSFANEKLFF. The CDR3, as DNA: TGTGCCAGCAGCTTCGCTAATGAAAAACTGTTTTTT.